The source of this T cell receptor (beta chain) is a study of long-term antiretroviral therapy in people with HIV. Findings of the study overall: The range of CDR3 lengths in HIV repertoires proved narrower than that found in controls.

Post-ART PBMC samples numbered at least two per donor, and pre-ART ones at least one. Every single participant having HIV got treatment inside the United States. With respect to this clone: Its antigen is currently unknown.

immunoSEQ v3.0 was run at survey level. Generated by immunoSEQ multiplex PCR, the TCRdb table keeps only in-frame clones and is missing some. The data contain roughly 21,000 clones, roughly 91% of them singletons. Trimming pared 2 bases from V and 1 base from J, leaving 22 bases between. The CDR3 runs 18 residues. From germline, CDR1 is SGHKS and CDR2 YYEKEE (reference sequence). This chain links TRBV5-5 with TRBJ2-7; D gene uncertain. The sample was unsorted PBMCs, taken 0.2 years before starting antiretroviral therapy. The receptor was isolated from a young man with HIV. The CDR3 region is CASSLFPSGSFASYEQYF. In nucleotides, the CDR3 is TGTGCCAGCAGCTTATTCCCCTCGGGCAGTTTCGCTTCCTACGAGCAGTACTTC.